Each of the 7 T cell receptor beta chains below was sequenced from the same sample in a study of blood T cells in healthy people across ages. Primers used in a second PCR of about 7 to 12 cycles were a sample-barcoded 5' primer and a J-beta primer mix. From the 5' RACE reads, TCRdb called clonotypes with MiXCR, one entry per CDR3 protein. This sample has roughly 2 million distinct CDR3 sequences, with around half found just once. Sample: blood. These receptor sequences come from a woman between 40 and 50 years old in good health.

The CDR3 loop reads CASTPSGTWDEQFF. CDR3 nucleotide sequence: TGTGCCAGCACCCCTTCGGGGACCTGGGATGAGCAGTTCTTC. The J gene is TRBJ2-1, the V gene TRBV3-1; D tentatively fits TRBD1 or TRBD2 (5 bases each). Germline values: CDR1 LGHDT, CDR2 YNNKEL (reference sequence). V shed 7 bases and J shed 8 bases, with 18 bases lying between them. The length of the CDR3 is 14 residues.

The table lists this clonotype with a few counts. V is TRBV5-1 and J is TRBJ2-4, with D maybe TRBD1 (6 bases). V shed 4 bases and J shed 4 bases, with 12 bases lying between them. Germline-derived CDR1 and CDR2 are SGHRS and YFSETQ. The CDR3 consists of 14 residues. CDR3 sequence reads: CASSLTGRKNIQYF. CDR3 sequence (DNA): TGCGCCAGCAGCCTAACAGGGCGGAAAAACATTCAGTACTTC.

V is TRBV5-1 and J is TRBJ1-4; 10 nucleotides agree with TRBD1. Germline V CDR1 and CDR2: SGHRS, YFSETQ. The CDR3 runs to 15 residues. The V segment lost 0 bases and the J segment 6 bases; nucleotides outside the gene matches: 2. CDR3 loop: CASSLGDRGYEKLFF. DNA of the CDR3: TGCGCCAGCAGCTTGGGGGACAGGGGCTATGAAAAACTGTTTTTT.

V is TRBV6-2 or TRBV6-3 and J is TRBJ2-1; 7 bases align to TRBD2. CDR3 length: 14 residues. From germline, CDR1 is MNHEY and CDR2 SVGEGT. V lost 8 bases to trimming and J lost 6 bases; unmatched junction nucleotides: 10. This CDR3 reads CASSAGGLFNEQFF. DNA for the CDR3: TGTGCCAGCTCCGCCGGGGGACTATTCAATGAGCAGTTCTTC.

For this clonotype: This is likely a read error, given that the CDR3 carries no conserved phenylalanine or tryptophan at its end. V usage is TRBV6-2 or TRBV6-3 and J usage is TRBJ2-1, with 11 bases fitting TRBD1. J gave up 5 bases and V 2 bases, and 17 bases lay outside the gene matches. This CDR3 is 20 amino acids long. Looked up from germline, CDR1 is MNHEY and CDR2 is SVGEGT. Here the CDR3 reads CASSYTPDRGRRALNNEQFS. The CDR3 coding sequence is TGTGCCAGCAGTTACACTCCGGACAGGGGGCGGAGGGCCCTTAACAATGAGCAGTTCTCC.

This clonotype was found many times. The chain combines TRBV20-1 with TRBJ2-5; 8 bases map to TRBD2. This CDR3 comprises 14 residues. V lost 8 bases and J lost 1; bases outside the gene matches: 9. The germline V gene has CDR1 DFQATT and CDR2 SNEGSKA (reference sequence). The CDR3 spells CSLRSGGAQETQYF. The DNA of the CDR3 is TGCAGTTTAAGGTCGGGGGGGGCCCAAGAGACCCAGTACTTC.

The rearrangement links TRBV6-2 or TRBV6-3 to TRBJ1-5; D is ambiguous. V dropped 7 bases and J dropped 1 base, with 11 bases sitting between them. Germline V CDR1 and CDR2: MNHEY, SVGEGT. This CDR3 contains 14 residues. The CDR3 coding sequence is TGTGCCAGCAACAAATATACCAGCAATCAGCCCCAGCATTTT. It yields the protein CASNKYTSNQPQHF.